This T cell receptor (beta chain) was recorded in a study of blood T cell repertoires in COVID-19 (dated by TCRdb to 2020 to 2021). For the study in its entirety: Samples covering the acute and convalescent phases of COVID-19 were provided by collaborators in the United States, Italy and Spain. The prospective study material was composed of cDNA or gDNA derived from T cells, B-cell-depleted T cells, or PBMCs. The dataset comprised deeply sampled blood TCRbeta repertoires from subjects exposed to, actively infected with, or recovered from COVID-19. Samples were obtained from the ongoing ImmuneRACE study (first 160 participants) and from 1,254 subjects provided by 6 global collaborators. A freely available public database, intended as a resource for researchers studying the immune response to SARS-CoV-2, is where the repertoires were released. Where available, HLA class I and class II types were taken from metadata supplied by the sample provider and were not determined by assay-based typing. Nearly every sample came with metadata listing a de-identified subject ID, COVID-19 status, age in years and sex.

This clone is a singleton in its sample. This receptor's antigen is unknown. No base-level quality is on record; no much larger clone is a single base apart. Results and caveats for the whole study, not just this receptor: The amount of clinical and demographic metadata varied by source and participant and was provided uncurated.

TCRbeta CDR3 regions were amplified from genomic DNA using the immunoSEQ Assay, a bias-controlled multiplex PCR. The study's processing was this. The number of nucleated cells in each sample was estimated from the amplification of reference gene primers within the assay. Sequence reads were collapsed and filtered to measure the absolute abundance of every unique TCRbeta CDR3 rearrangement. For each sample, productive Simpson clonality was calculated as the square root of Simpson's diversity index over productive rearrangements. TCRdb provides this immuneACCESS table in a form limited to in-frame rearrangements. Some clones are lacking; in checked studies, under half of them reflect an unresolved V gene, and why the rest are absent is not known. V, J and clone size reflect that table, while D and trimming were determined from the DNA. The sample table lists roughly 400,000 clones, 90% to 95% of them with a count of one. Of the sample, about 0.86% is held by the ten largest clones.

Deletion took 1 base off V and 0 bases off J, with a span of 11 bases between the germline ends. From a lookup of the germline V gene (reference sequence), CDR1 and CDR2 are LGHDT and YNNKEL. Taken from cysteine to phenylalanine, the CDR3 has 16 residues. Only CDR3 DNA is held: 48 bases, read in frame from base 1. Participants in the prospective study were enrolled through a virtual design, were aged about 18 to 100 years, and lived in 20 to 30 United States geographic areas. Cohort assignment in the prospective study relied on participant-reported clinical history from a screening survey and a study questionnaire. A participant counted as exposed if, within 2 weeks of entering the study, that participant had been in contact with someone who had a PCR-confirmed or clinician-diagnosed COVID-19 case. In the prospective study, whole blood, serum and a nasopharyngeal or oropharyngeal swab were collected from each participant by mobile phlebotomists. Over an approximately 2-month period, participants in the prospective study had the option of providing additional blood draws and questionnaires. Before DNA extraction, blood samples from the prospective study were shipped at room temperature or frozen.

The sample comprised PBMCs or T cells enriched from blood (not recorded which). This chain joins TRBV3-1 (or the pseudogene TRBV3-2) to TRBJ2-3; the D gene lacks a confident call. The receptor was derived from a woman in her forties who had been exposed to COVID-19. The nucleotide sequence reads TGTGCCAGCAGCCAAGTCGCAGGCTTTAGCACAGATACGCAGTATTTT. It codes for CASSQVAGFSTDTQYF.